The source of this T cell receptor (beta chain) is a study of blood T cells in healthy people across ages. This clonotype was detected only a few times. Germline CDR1 and CDR2: MGHRA and YSYEKL. This CDR3 comprises 15 residues. V was clipped by 0 bases and J by 5 bases; unmatched bases: 3. Primers used in a second PCR of about 7 to 12 cycles were a sample-barcoded 5' primer and a J-beta primer mix. TCRdb called the 5' RACE reads again in MiXCR, with one record for every CDR3 protein. The repertoire holds about a million distinct CDR3 sequences, with roughly 48% as singletons. Sample: blood. The TCR comes from a man aged 30 to 39 in good health. The chain combines TRBV4-1 with TRBJ2-1, with 8 nucleotides matching TRBD2. The chain's CDR3 is CASSQDSGVDNEQFF. DNA of the CDR3: TGCGCCAGCAGCCAAGATAGCGGGGTCGACAATGAGCAGTTCTTC.